What follows describes a single TCR beta chain. Its antigen remains unknown. The data were taken from a study of T cell clusters in autoimmune cytopenias. The study, taken as a whole, reports: TRB repertoire shifts in secondary cytopenia and chronic lymphocytic leukemia mostly reflected lymphoma, not autoimmunity. A dominant lymphoma-associated repertoire apparently masked the cluster-lack signature in secondary cytopenia versus chronic lymphocytic leukemia.

TRB was amplified from approximately 230 ng of peripheral blood genomic DNA per sample. TRB rearrangements were amplified by touch-down multiplex PCR with mixed TRB-A/B primers. From the multiplex PCR reads, TCRdb lists one entry per CDR3 protein and no DNA. The sample yields fewer than 3,000 distinct CDR3 sequences, of which the top ten take up about 28%. The specimen was peripheral blood. This sequence originates from a human donor with an autoimmune cytopenia or autoimmune hepatitis (not recorded which).

The CDR3 spells CSARDKWPYNEQFF. V gene TRBV20-1 combines with J gene TRBJ2-1. Germline V gene data show CDR1 as DFQATT and CDR2 as SNEGSKA (reference sequence). The CDR3 runs 14 residues.